This T cell receptor (beta chain) came from a study of metastatic and nonmetastatic thyroid tumors. This CDR3 spans 14 amino acids. V dropped 4 bases and J dropped 4 bases, with 11 bases sitting between them. From germline, CDR1 is MNHEY and CDR2 SVGEGT. How the authors handled the data: Clinicopathological groups of papillary thyroid cancer showed CDR3 differences that were used to build a distant-metastasis classifier. TCRdb reanalyzed the PCR reads via MiXCR. TCRdb's processing, not the authors', yielded these V and J calls. The sample gives roughly 7,400 clones, over 25% of which show up once; more than 20% is in the top ten. No treatment of any kind had been given to any patient before thyroid surgery.

The chain couples TRBV6-2 or TRBV6-3 to TRBJ2-1, with D possibly matching TRBD1 (5 bases). The TCR originated in a male donor with papillary thyroid cancer or a benign thyroid nodule (not recorded which). Some clones in this sample may be carry-over from other donors' samples. The sequencing input was adjacent normal tissue. The CDR3 nucleotides read TGTGCCAGCAGTTCGACCTCAGGGTACAATGAGCAGTTCTTC. Amino acid sequence: CASSSTSGYNEQFF.